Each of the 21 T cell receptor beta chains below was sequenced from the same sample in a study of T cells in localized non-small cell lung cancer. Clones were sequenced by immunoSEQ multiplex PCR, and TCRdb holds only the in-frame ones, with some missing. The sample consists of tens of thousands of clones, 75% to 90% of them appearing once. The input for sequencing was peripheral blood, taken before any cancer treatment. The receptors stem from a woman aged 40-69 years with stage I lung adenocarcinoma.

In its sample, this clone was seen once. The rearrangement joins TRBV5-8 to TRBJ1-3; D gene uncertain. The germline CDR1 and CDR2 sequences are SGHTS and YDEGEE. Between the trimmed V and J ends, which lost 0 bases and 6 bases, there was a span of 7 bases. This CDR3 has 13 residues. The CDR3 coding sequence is TGTGCCAGCAGCTTGGGAAGCCAAAACACCATATATTTT. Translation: CASSLGSQNTIYF.

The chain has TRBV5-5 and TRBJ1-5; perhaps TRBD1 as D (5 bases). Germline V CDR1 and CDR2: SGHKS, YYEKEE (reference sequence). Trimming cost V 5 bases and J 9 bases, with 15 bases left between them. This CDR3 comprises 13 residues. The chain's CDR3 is CASSPMTDTPQHF. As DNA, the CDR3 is TGTGCCAGCAGTCCTATGACGGACACGCCCCAGCATTTT.

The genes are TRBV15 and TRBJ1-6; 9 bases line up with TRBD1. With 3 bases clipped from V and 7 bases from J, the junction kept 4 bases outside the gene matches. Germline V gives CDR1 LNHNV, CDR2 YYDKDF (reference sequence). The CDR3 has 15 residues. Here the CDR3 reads CATSRDGQGNSPLHF. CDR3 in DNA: TGTGCCACCAGCAGGGACGGACAGGGGAATTCACCCCTCCACTTT.

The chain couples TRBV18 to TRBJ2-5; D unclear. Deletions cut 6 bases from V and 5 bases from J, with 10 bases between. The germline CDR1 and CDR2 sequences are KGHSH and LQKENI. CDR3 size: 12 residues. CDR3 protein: CASSPDRETQYF. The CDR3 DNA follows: TGTGCCAGCTCCCCGGACCGGGAGACCCAGTACTTC.

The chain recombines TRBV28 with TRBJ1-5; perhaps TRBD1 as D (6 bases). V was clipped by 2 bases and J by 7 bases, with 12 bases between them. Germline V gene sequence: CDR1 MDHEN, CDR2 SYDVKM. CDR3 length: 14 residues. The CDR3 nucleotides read TGTGCCAGCAGTTTAAACAGGGCTTTGCAGCCCCAGCATTTT. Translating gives CASSLNRALQPQHF.

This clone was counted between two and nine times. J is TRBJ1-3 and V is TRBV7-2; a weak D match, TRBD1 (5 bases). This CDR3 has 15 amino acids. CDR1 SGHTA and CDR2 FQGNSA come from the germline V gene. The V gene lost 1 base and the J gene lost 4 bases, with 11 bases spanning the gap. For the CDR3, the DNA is TGTGCCAGCAGCTTAGGGGGCGGGGAAGGAAACACCATATATTTT. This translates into CASSLGGGEGNTIYF.

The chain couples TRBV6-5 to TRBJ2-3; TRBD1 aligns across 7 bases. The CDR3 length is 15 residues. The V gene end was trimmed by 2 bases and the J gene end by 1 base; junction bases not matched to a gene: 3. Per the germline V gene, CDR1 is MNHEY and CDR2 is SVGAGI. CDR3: CASSYTGTGTDTQYF. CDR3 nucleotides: TGTGCCAGCAGTTACACCGGGACAGGCACAGATACGCAGTATTTT.

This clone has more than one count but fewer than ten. In DNA, the CDR3 is TGTGCTAGTGGTTTGGTACCCTCGACAGGAACCCCTGAAGCTTTCTTT. Translation gives CASGLVPSTGTPEAFF. The V gene is TRBV12-5, the J gene TRBJ1-1; the D gene is possibly TRBD1 (6 bases). The CDR3 is 16 amino acids. The germline V gene has CDR1 LGHNT and CDR2 FRNRAP. Trimming left V 0 bases short and J 6 bases short, with 17 bases between.

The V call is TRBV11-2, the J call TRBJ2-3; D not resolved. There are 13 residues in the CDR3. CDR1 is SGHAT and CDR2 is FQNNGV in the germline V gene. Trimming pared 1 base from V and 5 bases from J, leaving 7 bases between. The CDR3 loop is CASSLGLVDTQYF. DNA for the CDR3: TGTGCCAGCAGCTTAGGGTTGGTAGATACGCAGTATTTT.

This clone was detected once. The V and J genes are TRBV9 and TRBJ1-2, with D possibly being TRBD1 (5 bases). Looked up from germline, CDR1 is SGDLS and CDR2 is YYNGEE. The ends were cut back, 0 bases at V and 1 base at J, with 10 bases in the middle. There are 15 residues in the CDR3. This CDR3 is CASSVGGELNYGYTF. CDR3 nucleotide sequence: TGTGCCAGCAGCGTAGGGGGGGAGCTTAACTATGGCTACACCTTC. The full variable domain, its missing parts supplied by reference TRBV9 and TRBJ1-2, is DSGVTQTPKHLITATGQRVTLRCSPRSGDLSVYWYQQSLDQGLQFLIQYYNGEERAKGNILERFSAQQFPDLHSELNLSSLELGDSALYFCASSVGGELNYGYTFGSGTRLTVV.

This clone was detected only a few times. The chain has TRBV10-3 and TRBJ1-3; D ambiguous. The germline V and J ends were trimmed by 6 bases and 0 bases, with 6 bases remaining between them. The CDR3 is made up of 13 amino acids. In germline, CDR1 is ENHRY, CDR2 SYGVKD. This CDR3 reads CAIRESSGNTIYF. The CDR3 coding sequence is TGTGCCATCAGGGAGAGCTCTGGAAACACCATATATTTT.

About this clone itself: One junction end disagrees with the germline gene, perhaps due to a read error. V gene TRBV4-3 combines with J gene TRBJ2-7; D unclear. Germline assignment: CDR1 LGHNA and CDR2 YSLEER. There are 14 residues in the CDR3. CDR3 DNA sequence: TGCGCCAGCAGCCCCAGTGTCGCCACCTACGGGCAGTACTTC. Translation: CASSPSVATYGQYF.

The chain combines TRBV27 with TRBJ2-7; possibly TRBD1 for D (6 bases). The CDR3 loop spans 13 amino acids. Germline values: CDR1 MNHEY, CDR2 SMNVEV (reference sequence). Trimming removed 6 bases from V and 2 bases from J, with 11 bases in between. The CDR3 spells CASRPTGTYEQYF. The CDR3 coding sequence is TGTGCCAGCAGGCCGACAGGTACCTACGAGCAGTACTTC.

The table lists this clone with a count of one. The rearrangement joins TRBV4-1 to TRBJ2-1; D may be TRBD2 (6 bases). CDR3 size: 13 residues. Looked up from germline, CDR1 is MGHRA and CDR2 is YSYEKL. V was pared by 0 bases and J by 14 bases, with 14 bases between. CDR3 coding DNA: TGCGCCAGCAGCCAAGAATTTCCTCGGGGGAAGTTCTTC. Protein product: CASSQEFPRGKFF.

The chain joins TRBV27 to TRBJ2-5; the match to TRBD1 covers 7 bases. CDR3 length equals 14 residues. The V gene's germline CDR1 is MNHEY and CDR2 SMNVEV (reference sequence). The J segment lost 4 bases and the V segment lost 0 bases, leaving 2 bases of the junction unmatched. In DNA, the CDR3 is TGTGCCAGCAGTTTATCCGGGACAGCAGAGACCCAGTACTTC. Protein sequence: CASSLSGTAETQYF.

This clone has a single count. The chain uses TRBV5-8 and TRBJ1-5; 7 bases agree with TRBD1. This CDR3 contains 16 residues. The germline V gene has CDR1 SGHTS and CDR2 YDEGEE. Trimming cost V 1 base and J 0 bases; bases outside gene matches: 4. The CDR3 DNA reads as TGTGCCAGCAGCTTGACCGGGACAGTTAGCAATCAGCCCCAGCATTTT. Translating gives CASSLTGTVSNQPQHF. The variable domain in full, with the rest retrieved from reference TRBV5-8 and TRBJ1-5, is EAGVTQSPTHLIKTRGQQATLRCSPISGHTSVYWYQQALGLGLQFLLWYDEGEERNRGNFPPRFSGRQFPNYSSELNVNALELEDSALYLCASSLTGTVSNQPQHFGDGTRLSIL.

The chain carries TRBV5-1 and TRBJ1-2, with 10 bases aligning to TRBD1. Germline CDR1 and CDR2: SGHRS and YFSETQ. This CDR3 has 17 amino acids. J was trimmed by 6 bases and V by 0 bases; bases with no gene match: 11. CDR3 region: CASSLDLQTGGADGYTF. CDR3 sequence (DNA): TGCGCCAGCAGCTTGGACCTCCAGACAGGGGGCGCGGATGGCTACACCTTC.

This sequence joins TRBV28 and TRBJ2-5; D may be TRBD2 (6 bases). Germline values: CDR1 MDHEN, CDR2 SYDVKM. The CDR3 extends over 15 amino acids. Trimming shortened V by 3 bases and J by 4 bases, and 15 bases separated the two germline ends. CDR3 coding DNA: TGTGCCAGCAGTTTGGCACGGGGCGGGACAGAGACCCAGTACTTC. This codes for CASSLARGGTETQYF.

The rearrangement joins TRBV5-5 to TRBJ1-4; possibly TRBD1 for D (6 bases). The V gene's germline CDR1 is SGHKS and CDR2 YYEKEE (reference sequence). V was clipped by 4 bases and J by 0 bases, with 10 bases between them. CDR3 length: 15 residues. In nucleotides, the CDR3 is TGTGCCAGCAGCCCGAGGACAGCAACTAATGAAAAACTGTTTTTT. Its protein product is CASSPRTATNEKLFF.

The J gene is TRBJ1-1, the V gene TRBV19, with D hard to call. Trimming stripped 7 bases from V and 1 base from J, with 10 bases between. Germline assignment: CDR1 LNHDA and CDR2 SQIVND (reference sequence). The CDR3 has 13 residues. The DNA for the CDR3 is TGTGCCAGTATGTCAGAAAGGAACACTGAAGCTTTCTTT. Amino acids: CASMSERNTEAFF.

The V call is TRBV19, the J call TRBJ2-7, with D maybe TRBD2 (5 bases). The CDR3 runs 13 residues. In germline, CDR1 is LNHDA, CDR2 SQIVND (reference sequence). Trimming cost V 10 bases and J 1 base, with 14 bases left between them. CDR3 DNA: TGTGCCACCAGTGAGGGAGCATCCTACGAGCAGTACTTC. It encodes CATSEGASYEQYF.